One T cell receptor (beta chain) is described in this entry. The antigen remains undetermined. This sample was taken from a study of CXCR3-negative and CXCR3-positive naive CD8 T cells. Identification of naive CD8+ T cells rested on CD45RO-CCR7+CD27+CD95- status. Study observations and caveats: Researchers report that CXCR3-positive naive cells carry more hydrophobic TRB CDR3s than CXCR3-negative naive cells.

Germline V gene sequence: CDR1 SGHDN, CDR2 FVKESK. The CDR3 has 16 residues. Carrying UMI labels, the TRB cDNA libraries were prepared through 5' RACE. From the 5' RACE reads, TCRdb lists one entry per CDR3 protein and no DNA. The sample table sets out fewer than 90,000 distinct CDR3 sequences. The clonotype originates from a human donor in good health. Some clones in this sample may be carry-over from other donors' samples. The specimen was naive CXCR3- CD8+ T cells from blood. Specified subset: CD45RO-CCR7+CD27+CD95- naive CD8+ T cells lacking CXCR3 (TNR3-). This chain links TRBV14 with TRBJ1-2; TCRdb gives TRBD1 as the D gene, but with no DNA this cannot be confirmed. The CDR3 is CASSYGQGAVGYGYTF.